This entry features one T cell receptor (beta chain) sequence. This entry comes from a study of T cell responses to AZD1222 COVID-19 vaccine. The CDR3 runs 15 residues. V lost 6 bases to trimming and J lost 5 bases; unmatched junction nucleotides: 6. Looked up from germline, CDR1 is MDHEN and CDR2 is SYDVKM. Clones were sequenced by immunoSEQ multiplex PCR, and TCRdb holds only the in-frame ones, with some missing. This sample has 77,000 or so clones; 88% occur once, and the top ten carry around 20%. The material was peripheral blood, obtained on day 0 of AZD1222 vaccination. The chain couples TRBV28 to TRBJ2-1; 11 bases agree with TRBD2. The sequence was obtained from an adult in good health. The CDR3 DNA reads TGTGCCAGCAGACCCCTTAGCGGGAGGGACAATGAGCAGTTCTTC. Translating gives CASRPLSGRDNEQFF.